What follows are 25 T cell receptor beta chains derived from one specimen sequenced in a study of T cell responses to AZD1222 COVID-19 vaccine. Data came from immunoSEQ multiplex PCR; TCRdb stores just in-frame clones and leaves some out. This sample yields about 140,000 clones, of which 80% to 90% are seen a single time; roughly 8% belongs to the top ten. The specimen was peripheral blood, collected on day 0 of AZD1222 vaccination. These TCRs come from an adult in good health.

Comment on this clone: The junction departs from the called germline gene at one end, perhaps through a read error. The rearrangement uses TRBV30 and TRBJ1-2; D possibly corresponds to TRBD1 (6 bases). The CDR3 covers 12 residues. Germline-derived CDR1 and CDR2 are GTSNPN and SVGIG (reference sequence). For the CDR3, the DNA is TGTGCCTGGAGTGTATCCCACAGGGATGTTGCCTTC. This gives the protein CAWSVSHRDVAF.

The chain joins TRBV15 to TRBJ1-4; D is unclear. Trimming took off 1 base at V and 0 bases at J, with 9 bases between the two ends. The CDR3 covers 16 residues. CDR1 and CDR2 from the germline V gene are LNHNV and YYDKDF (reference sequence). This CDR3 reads CATSRGHSTTNEKLFF. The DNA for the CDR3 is TGTGCCACCAGCAGAGGACACTCAACAACTAATGAAAAACTGTTTTTT.

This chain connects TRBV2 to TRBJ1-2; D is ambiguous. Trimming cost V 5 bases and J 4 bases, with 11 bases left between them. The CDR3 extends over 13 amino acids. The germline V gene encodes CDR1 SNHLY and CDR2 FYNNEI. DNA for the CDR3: TGTGCCAGCAGTAAAGGACCGCGCTATGGCTACACCTTC. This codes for CASSKGPRYGYTF.

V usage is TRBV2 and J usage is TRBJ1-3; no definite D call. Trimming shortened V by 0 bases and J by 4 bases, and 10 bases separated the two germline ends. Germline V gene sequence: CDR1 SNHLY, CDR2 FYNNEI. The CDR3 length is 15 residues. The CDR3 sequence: CASSEAYGLGNTIYF. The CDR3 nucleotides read TGTGCCAGCAGTGAAGCATACGGCCTGGGAAACACCATATATTTT.

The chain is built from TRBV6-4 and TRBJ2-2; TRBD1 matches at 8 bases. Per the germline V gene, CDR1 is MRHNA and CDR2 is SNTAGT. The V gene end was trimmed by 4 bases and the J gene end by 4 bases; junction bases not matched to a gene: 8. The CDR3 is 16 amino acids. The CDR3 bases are TGTGCCAGCAGTGGACGATCAGGGGGCACCACCGGGGAGCTGTTTTTT. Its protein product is CASSGRSGGTTGELFF.

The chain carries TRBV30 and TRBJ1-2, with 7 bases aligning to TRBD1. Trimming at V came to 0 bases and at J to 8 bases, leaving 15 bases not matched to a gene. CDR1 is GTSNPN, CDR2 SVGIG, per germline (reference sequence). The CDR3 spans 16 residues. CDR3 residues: CAWSVRVQGRLRGYTF. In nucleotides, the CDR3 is TGTGCCTGGAGTGTACGGGTACAGGGGAGGTTGCGGGGCTACACCTTC.

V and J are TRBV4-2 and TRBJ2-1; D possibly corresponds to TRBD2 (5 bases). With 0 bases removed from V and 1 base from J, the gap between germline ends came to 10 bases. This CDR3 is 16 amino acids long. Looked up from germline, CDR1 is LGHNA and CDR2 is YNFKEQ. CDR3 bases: TGTGCCAGCAGCCAAGATGGGCTAGCATCCTACAATGAGCAGTTCTTC. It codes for CASSQDGLASYNEQFF.

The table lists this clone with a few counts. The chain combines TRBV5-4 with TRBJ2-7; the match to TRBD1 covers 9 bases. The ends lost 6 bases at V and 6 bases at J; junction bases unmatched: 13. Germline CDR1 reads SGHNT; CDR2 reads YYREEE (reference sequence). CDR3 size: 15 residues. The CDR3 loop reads CASKHEAGQGAEQYF. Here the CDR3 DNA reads TGTGCCAGCAAACATGAGGCGGGACAGGGAGCCGAGCAGTACTTC.

The CDR3, as DNA: TGTGCCAGTAGCAGACAGGGTTCGGGTGAAGCTTTCTTT. This codes for CASSRQGSGEAFF. The J gene is TRBJ1-1, the V gene TRBV19, with 7 bases matching TRBD1. The V segment lost 6 bases and the J segment 7 bases; nucleotides outside the gene matches: 8. The CDR3 contains 13 residues. Germline V gene lookup returns CDR1 LNHDA and CDR2 SQIVND (reference sequence).

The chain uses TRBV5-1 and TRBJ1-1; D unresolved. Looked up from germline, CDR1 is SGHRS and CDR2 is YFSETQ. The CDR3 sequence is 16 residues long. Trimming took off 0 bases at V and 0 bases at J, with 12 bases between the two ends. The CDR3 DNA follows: TGCGCCAGCAGCTTGGCTGATAGAGGCATGAACACTGAAGCTTTCTTT. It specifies CASSLADRGMNTEAFF.

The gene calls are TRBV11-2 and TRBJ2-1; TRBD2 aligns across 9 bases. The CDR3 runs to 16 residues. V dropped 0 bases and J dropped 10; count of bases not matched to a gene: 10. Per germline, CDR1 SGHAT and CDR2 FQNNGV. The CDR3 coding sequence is TGTGCCAGCAGCTTAGAAGGCGGGGGGGCCTTAGGAGAGCAGTTCTTC. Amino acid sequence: CASSLEGGGALGEQFF.

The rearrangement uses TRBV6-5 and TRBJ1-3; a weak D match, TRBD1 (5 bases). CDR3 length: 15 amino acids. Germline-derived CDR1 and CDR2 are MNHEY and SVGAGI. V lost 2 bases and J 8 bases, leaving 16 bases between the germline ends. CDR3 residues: CASSYLGGTVDTIYF. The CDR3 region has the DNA TGTGCCAGCAGTTACCTCGGTGGGACTGTAGACACCATATATTTT.

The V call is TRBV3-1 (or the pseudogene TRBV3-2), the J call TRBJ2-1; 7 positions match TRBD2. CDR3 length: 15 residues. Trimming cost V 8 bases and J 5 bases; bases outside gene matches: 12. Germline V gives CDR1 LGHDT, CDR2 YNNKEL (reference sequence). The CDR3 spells CASQASASGDNEQFF. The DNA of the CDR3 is TGTGCCAGCCAAGCGTCGGCTAGCGGAGACAATGAGCAGTTCTTC.

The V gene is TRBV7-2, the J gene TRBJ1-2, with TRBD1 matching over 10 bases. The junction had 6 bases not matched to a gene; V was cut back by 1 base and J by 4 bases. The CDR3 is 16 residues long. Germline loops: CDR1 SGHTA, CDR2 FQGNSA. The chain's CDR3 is CASSLDIGTGVYGYTF. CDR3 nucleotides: TGTGCCAGCAGCTTAGATATAGGGACAGGGGTCTATGGCTACACCTTC.

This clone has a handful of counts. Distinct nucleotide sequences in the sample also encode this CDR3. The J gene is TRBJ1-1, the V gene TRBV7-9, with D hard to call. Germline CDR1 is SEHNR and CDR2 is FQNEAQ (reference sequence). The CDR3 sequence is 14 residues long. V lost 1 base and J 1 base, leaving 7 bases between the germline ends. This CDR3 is CASSLVAGNTEAFF. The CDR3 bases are TGTGCCAGCAGCTTAGTTGCGGGGAACACTGAAGCTTTCTTT.

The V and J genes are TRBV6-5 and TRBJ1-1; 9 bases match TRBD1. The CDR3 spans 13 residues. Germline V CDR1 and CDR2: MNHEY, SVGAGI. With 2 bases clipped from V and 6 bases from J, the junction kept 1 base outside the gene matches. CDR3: CASSYRQGAEAFF. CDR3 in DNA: TGTGCCAGCAGTTACAGACAGGGGGCTGAAGCTTTCTTT.

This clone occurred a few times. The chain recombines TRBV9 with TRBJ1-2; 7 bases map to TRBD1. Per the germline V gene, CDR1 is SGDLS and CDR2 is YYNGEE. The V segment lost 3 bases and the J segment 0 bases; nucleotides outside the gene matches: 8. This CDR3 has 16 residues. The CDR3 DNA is TGTGCCAGCAGCGCACAGGGACAGAGTACTAACTATGGCTACACCTTC. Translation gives CASSAQGQSTNYGYTF.

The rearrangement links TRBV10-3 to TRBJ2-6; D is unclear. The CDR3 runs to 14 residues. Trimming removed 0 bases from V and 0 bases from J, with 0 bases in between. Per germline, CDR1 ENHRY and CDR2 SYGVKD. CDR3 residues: CAISESSGANVLTF. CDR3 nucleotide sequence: TGTGCCATCAGTGAGTCCTCTGGGGCCAACGTCCTGACTTTC.

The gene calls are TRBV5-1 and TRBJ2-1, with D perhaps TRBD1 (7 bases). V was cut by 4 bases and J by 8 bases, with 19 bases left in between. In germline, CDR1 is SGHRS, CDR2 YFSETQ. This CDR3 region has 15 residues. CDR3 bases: TGCGCCAGCAGCAGCGGTCCAGGGGGACTTTATGAGCAGTTCTTC. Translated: CASSSGPGGLYEQFF.

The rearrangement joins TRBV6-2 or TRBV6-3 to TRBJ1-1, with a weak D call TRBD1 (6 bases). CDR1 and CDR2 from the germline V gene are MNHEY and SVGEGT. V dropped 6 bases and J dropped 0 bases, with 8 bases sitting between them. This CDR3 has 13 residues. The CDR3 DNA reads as TGTGCCAGCAGCGGACAGCTGAACACTGAAGCTTTCTTT. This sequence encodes CASSGQLNTEAFF.

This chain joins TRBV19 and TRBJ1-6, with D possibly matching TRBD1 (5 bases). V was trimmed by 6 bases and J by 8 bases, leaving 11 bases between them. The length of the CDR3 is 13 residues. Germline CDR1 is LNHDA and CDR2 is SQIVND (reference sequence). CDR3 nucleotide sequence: TGTGCCAGTAGCCAGGGAGGGGATTCACCCCTCCACTTT. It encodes CASSQGGDSPLHF.

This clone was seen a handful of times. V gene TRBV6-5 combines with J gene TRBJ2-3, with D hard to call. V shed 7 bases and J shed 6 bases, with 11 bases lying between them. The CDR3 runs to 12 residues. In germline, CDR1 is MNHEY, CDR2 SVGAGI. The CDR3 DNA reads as TGTGCCAGCACCTCTGGTTACGATACGCAGTATTTT. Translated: CASTSGYDTQYF.

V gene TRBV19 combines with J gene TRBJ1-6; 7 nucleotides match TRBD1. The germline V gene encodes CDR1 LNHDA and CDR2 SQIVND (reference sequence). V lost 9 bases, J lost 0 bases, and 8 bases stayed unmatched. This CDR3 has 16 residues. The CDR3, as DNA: TGTGCCAGCGATAGACAGGGAGGCTCCTATAATTCACCCCTCCACTTT. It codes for CASDRQGGSYNSPLHF.

The CDR3 DNA reads as TGCGCCAGCAGCTTGGGGCGATCTGGGGCCAACGTCCTGACTTTC. Its protein product is CASSLGRSGANVLTF. The gene calls are TRBV5-1 and TRBJ2-6; D is unresolved. Between the trimmed V and J ends, which lost 0 bases and 1 base, there was a span of 5 bases. This CDR3 is built from 15 residues. CDR1 is SGHRS and CDR2 is YFSETQ in the germline V gene. The full variable domain, rest sourced from reference TRBV5-1 and TRBJ2-6, is KAGVTQTPRYLIKTRGQQVTLSCSPISGHRSVSWYQQTPGQGLQFLFEYFSETQRNKGNFPGRFSGRQFSNSRSEMNVSTLELGDSALYLCASSLGRSGANVLTFGAGSRLTVL.

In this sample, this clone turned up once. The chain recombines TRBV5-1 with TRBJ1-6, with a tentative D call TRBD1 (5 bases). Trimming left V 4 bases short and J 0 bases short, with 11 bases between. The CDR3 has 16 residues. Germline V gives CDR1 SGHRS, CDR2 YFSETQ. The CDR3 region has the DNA TGCGCCAGCAGCGGGACGGTCAGCTCCTATAATTCACCCCTCCACTTT. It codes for CASSGTVSSYNSPLHF.